These 28 T cell receptor beta chains were all obtained from the same sample, sequenced in a study of T cell repertoires in cytomegalovirus infection. MiXCR, applied by TCRdb to the reads, yields one record per CDR3 protein. The sample gives roughly 250,000 distinct CDR3 sequences, 20% to 25% of which show up once; 15% to 20% is in the top ten. Sequences were obtained from CD8+ T cells from PBMCs. The receptor set was obtained from a human donor in good health (CMV status not recorded). Some clones in this sample may be carry-over from other donors' samples.

This clonotype was seen a few times. The rearrangement joins TRBV9 to TRBJ2-3; 7 bases map to TRBD2. Germline lookup yields CDR1 SGDLS and CDR2 YYNGEE. This CDR3 has 17 amino acids. V lost 0 bases and J lost 0; bases outside the gene matches: 7. Here the CDR3 DNA reads TGTGCCAGCAGCGTAGGAGGTCTAGCGGCTAGCACAGATACGCAGTATTTT. As protein: CASSVGGLAASTDTQYF.

The chain recombines TRBV7-9 with TRBJ2-7; D remains unclear. Germline lookup yields CDR1 SEHNR and CDR2 FQNEAQ (reference sequence). V dropped 1 base and J dropped 2 bases, with 9 bases sitting between them. The length of the CDR3 is 14 residues. The DNA for the CDR3 is TGTGCCAGCAGCTTAGTGGGCAGAACCTACGAGCAGTACTTC. It codes for CASSLVGRTYEQYF.

Many counts were recorded for this clonotype. V and J are TRBV7-8 and TRBJ2-5, with TRBD1 matching 7 bases. The CDR3 totals 15 residues. Germline V gene lookup returns CDR1 SGHVS and CDR2 FQNEAQ. J lost 1 base, V lost 4 bases, and 6 bases had no gene match. CDR3 residues: CASSYGWDSQETQYF. The CDR3 DNA reads TGTGCCAGCAGCTACGGCTGGGACAGCCAAGAGACCCAGTACTTC.

This sequence joins TRBV23-1 and TRBJ2-3; the match to TRBD2 covers 9 bases. TRBV23-1 is filed as an ORF, its function uncertain. V lost 6 bases, J lost 5 bases, and 15 bases stayed unmatched. This CDR3 contains 17 residues. The CDR3: CASSPDFAGGAGDTQYF. CDR3 in DNA: TGCGCCAGCAGCCCAGATTTCGCGGGGGGGGCCGGAGATACGCAGTATTTT.

The chain is built from TRBV28 and TRBJ1-4; D is uncertain. This CDR3 has 14 residues. Per germline, CDR1 MDHEN and CDR2 SYDVKM. V was shortened by 6 bases and J by 0 bases, with 8 bases between the two germline ends. In DNA form, the CDR3 reads TGTGCCAGCAGCCTAATTTCAACTAATGAAAAACTGTTTTTT. It encodes CASSLISTNEKLFF.

This clonotype was counted a few times. The chain couples TRBV12-3 or TRBV12-4 to TRBJ1-2; D remains unclear. This CDR3 spans 13 amino acids. V lost 5 bases, J lost 8 bases, and 15 bases lay in between. This chain's CDR3 is CASSPDWMSGYTF. In DNA, the CDR3 is TGTGCCAGCAGTCCGGACTGGATGTCGGGCTACACCTTC.

The rearrangement uses TRBV4-1 and TRBJ1-5, with D unclear. There are 15 residues in the CDR3. Per the germline V gene, CDR1 is MGHRA and CDR2 is YSYEKL. V was trimmed by 4 bases and J by 2 bases, leaving 12 bases between them. CDR3 sequence (DNA): TGCGCCAGCAGCCCTCTCTGGTTAGGCAATCAGCCCCAGCATTTT. This translates into CASSPLWLGNQPQHF.

This clonotype has more than one count but fewer than ten. The chain is built from TRBV12-3 or TRBV12-4 and TRBJ2-2, with D perhaps TRBD1 (7 bases). This CDR3 is built from 13 residues. With 8 bases removed from V and 8 bases from J, the gap between germline ends came to 15 bases. The chain's CDR3 is CASGSGGLGELFF. CDR3 nucleotides: TGTGCCAGCGGCTCAGGGGGGCTTGGGGAGCTGTTTTTT.

The V and J genes are TRBV2 and TRBJ2-6, with 10 positions matching TRBD1. CDR3 length equals 18 residues. Germline CDR1 SNHLY, CDR2 FYNNEI. The junction had 13 bases not matched to a gene; V was cut back by 4 bases and J by 7 bases. The CDR3 nucleotides read TGTGCCAGCAGTGTCGAGACAGGGGGCGCGAGGGATGCCAACGTCCTGACTTTC. Its translation is CASSVETGGARDANVLTF.

For this clonotype: A clone one base away is much larger, so this may be a read error. The chain recombines TRBV29-1 with TRBJ2-7; 9 nucleotides agree with TRBD1. Germline assignment: CDR1 SQVTM and CDR2 ANQGSEA. This CDR3 comprises 12 residues. J gave up 2 bases and V 4 bases, and 0 bases lay outside the gene matches. CDR3 sequence reads: CSVGQGAYEQYF. The DNA for the CDR3 is TGCAGCGTTGGACAGGGGGCCTACGAGCAGTACTTC.

The chain carries TRBV9 and TRBJ2-5; 9 bases line up with TRBD2. Germline CDR1 reads SGDLS; CDR2 reads YYNGEE. The CDR3 contains 15 residues. With V trimmed by 0 bases and J by 5 bases, 5 bases remained unmatched. CDR3 DNA: TGTGCCAGCAGCGTAGGCGGGGGGGCTTGGGAGACCCAGTACTTC. Protein sequence: CASSVGGGAWETQYF.

V usage is TRBV14 and J usage is TRBJ2-3; the D call may be TRBD1 or TRBD2 (5 bases each). There are 15 residues in the CDR3. V was cut by 1 base and J by 3 bases, with 11 bases left in between. Germline CDR1 SGHDN, CDR2 FVKESK. CDR3 region: CASSQGGRGTDTQYF. The CDR3 DNA follows: TGTGCCAGCAGCCAAGGGGGACGAGGGACAGATACGCAGTATTTT.

The genes are TRBV7-9 and TRBJ2-1; TRBD2 might be the D (6 bases). Germline V gene sequence: CDR1 SEHNR, CDR2 FQNEAQ (reference sequence). The CDR3 contains 13 residues. Trimming took 8 bases from V and 9 from J, leaving 17 bases between them. The DNA for the CDR3 is TGTGCCAGCGGATTTACGGGGGTCGGTGAGCAGTTCTTC. It specifies CASGFTGVGEQFF.

This sequence joins TRBV6-5 and TRBJ2-7; 9 bases are a match to TRBD1. V gave up 6 bases and J gave up 0 bases; unmatched junction bases: 9. The CDR3 spans 16 residues. Germline CDR1 and CDR2: MNHEY and SVGAGI. The CDR3 reads CASSPGQGIISYEQYF. The CDR3 bases are TGTGCCAGCAGCCCCGGACAGGGGATTATCTCCTACGAGCAGTACTTC.

At least ten counts were recorded for this clonotype. V gene TRBV7-8 combines with J gene TRBJ2-5; D is unresolved. This CDR3 contains 13 residues. Trimming took off 7 bases at V and 5 bases at J, with 14 bases between the two ends. In germline, CDR1 is SGHVS, CDR2 FQNEAQ. The CDR3 DNA reads TGTGCCAGCACCGCCGATTCCCCGGAGACCCAGTACTTC. Protein: CASTADSPETQYF.

This clonotype was observed many times. The CDR3 bases are TGTGCCAGCAGTTCGGACAGGGCCAGTTCACCCCTCCACTTT. Translation gives CASSSDRASSPLHF. The V and J genes are TRBV6-6 and TRBJ1-6; 8 bases map to TRBD1. The V gene end was trimmed by 4 bases and the J gene end by 9 bases; junction bases not matched to a gene: 5. Germline V CDR1 and CDR2: MNHNY, SVGAGI (reference sequence). The CDR3 is made up of 14 amino acids.

In its sample, this clonotype was seen a few times. The chain combines TRBV6-5 with TRBJ1-1; D gene unclear. The CDR3 loop spans 13 amino acids. Trimming took 5 bases from V and 8 from J, leaving 15 bases between them. CDR1 is MNHEY, CDR2 SVGAGI, per germline. The CDR3 bases are TGTGCCAGCAGTCAGACCCTCTTTACGGAAGCTTTCTTT. As protein: CASSQTLFTEAFF.

This clonotype was observed a handful of times. CDR3 protein: CASSPQGAGEQFF. As DNA, the CDR3 is TGTGCCAGCAGCCCACAGGGGGCTGGGGAGCAGTTCTTC. The V call is TRBV14, the J call TRBJ2-1; TRBD1 matches 9 bases. Unmatched junction bases numbered 5, after V lost 4 bases and J lost 10 bases. Germline lookup yields CDR1 SGHDN and CDR2 FVKESK. CDR3 size: 13 residues.

This clonotype was recorded many times. The chain employs TRBV7-6 and TRBJ2-2; TRBD1 might be the D (5 bases). The CDR3 loop spans 15 amino acids. Germline lookup yields CDR1 SGHVS and CDR2 FNYEAQ. V lost 0 bases, J lost 2 bases, and 7 bases lay in between. CDR3 nucleotide sequence: TGTGCCAGCAGCTTAGCAGGGGCCAACACCGGGGAGCTGTTTTTT. As protein: CASSLAGANTGELFF.

This clonotype showed up just a few times. This rearrangement joins TRBV23-1 to TRBJ2-7; D is unresolved. TRBV23-1 is an ORF for which the function is uncertain. The CDR3 contains 15 residues. Trimming took off 0 bases at V and 1 base at J, with 10 bases between the two ends. The CDR3 DNA reads TGCGCCAGCAGTCAATCGCGGACCGATTCCTACGAGCAGTACTTC. It yields the protein CASSQSRTDSYEQYF.

This clonotype was seen a few times. CDR3 in amino acids: CASSGGYTQYF. The CDR3 DNA sequence: TGTGCCAGCAGTGGGGGATATACGCAGTATTTT. V is TRBV27 and J is TRBJ2-3; D tentatively reads TRBD1 or TRBD2 (5 bases each). CDR3 length: 11 amino acids. V was cut by 5 bases and J by 7 bases, with 7 bases left in between. CDR1 MNHEY and CDR2 SMNVEV come from the germline V gene (reference sequence).

The J gene is TRBJ2-1, the V gene TRBV28; D is perhaps TRBD1 (6 bases). Germline CDR1 is MDHEN and CDR2 is SYDVKM. V was clipped by 4 bases and J by 0 bases, with 13 bases between them. CDR3 size: 16 residues. DNA for the CDR3: TGTGCCAGCAGTTCCCCAGGGGATGTCTCCTACAATGAGCAGTTCTTC. It is translated as CASSSPGDVSYNEQFF.

J is TRBJ1-4 and V is TRBV7-9, with TRBD1 matching 8 bases. Germline CDR1 and CDR2: SEHNR and FQNEAQ (reference sequence). This CDR3 spans 14 amino acids. With V trimmed by 5 bases and J by 6 bases, 5 bases remained unmatched. CDR3 loop: CASSRDRGDEKLFF. The CDR3 DNA reads TGTGCCAGCAGCCGAGACAGGGGAGATGAAAAACTGTTTTTT.

At least ten counts were recorded for this clonotype. The chain joins TRBV7-9 to TRBJ1-4, with D unresolved. The V end lost 1 base, the J end lost 6 bases, and 12 bases lay between the germline ends. The CDR3 length is 15 residues. CDR1 is SEHNR, CDR2 FQNEAQ, per germline (reference sequence). CDR3 protein: CASSLEYFMDEKLFF. Written as DNA, the CDR3 is TGTGCCAGCAGCTTAGAATACTTCATGGATGAAAAACTGTTTTTT.

This clonotype was detected only a few times. V gene TRBV4-3 combines with J gene TRBJ2-3; D uncertain. CDR3 length: 15 amino acids. Germline V CDR1 and CDR2: LGHNA, YSLEER. V dropped 0 bases and J dropped 6 bases, with 13 bases sitting between them. CDR3 bases: TGCGCCAGCAGCCAAGAGGTTAGGGCCATGGATACGCAGTATTTT. Translated, it gives CASSQEVRAMDTQYF.

In this sample, this clonotype turned up many times. The V gene is TRBV7-2, the J gene TRBJ2-2; D gene uncertain. V was clipped by 5 bases and J by 2 bases, with 6 bases between them. The CDR3 length is 13 residues. CDR1 and CDR2 (germline): SGHTA, FQGNSA. The CDR3 nucleotides are TGTGCCAGCAGCGCCTATAACACCGGGGAGCTGTTTTTT. Protein sequence: CASSAYNTGELFF.

This sequence joins TRBV7-8 and TRBJ2-2; possible D gene TRBD1, 5 bases. The V and J ends lost 4 bases and 2 bases respectively, with 14 bases between them. The CDR3 is made up of 16 amino acids. Germline assignment: CDR1 SGHVS and CDR2 FQNEAQ. The CDR3 is CASSSLGRANTGELFF. The CDR3 DNA follows: TGTGCCAGCAGCTCCCTCGGCAGGGCAAACACCGGGGAGCTGTTTTTT.

The chain uses TRBV7-9 and TRBJ2-1; D may match TRBD1 or TRBD2 (5 bases each). The germline V gene has CDR1 SEHNR and CDR2 FQNEAQ (reference sequence). The V and J ends lost 11 bases and 4 bases respectively, with 12 bases between them. There are 12 residues in the CDR3. In nucleotides, the CDR3 is TGTGCCTGCCGGGACGCTTACAATGAGCAGTTCTTC. Translating it yields CACRDAYNEQFF.